This is a list of T cell receptor beta chains from one sample in a study of monozygotic twins with inflammatory bowel disease. With the 5' RACE reads reprocessed, TCRdb shows one record per CDR3 protein and no DNA. This sample carries some 450,000 distinct CDR3 sequences, with about 2.3% going to the ten biggest clones. Sequenced material: blood. The source is a human donor with ulcerative colitis or Crohn's disease, or a healthy co-twin of an affected twin (not recorded which). Both conserved end residues are part of each CDR3.

j_call | v_call | cdr3_aa
TRBJ2-3 | TRBV15 | CATSSPRGRTTDTQYF
TRBJ2-2 | TRBV29-1 | CSVGGGGGELFF
TRBJ2-7 | TRBV7-2 | CASSLSGLLNEQYF
TRBJ2-5 | TRBV29-1 | CSVEEGGAQYF
TRBJ2-6 | TRBV18 | CASSQGLGGGNVLTF
TRBJ2-6 | TRBV11-1 | CASSSSPGGDSGANVLTF
TRBJ2-5 | TRBV7-2 | CASSLVRALGETQYF
TRBJ1-1 | TRBV30 | CAWSTEVTEAFF
TRBJ1-2 | TRBV11-2 | CASSSLQGSVAGYTF
TRBJ2-2 | TRBV25-1 | CASSEYQAGYTGELFF
TRBJ1-6 | TRBV20-1 | CSASPQGSYNSPLHF
TRBJ1-2 | TRBV10-3 | CATAGTGVSYGYTF
TRBJ2-1 | TRBV7-8 | CASSPRDRAMLRSYNEQFF
TRBJ2-3 | TRBV4-2 | CASSQGLDADTQYF
TRBJ1-2 | TRBV28 | CASSLRTDYGYTF
TRBJ1-4 | TRBV3-1 | CASSLRTAGGEKLFF
TRBJ1-1 | TRBV7-9 | CASSDTTEAFF
TRBJ2-1 | TRBV12-3/TRBV12-4 | CASSLTGAIPNEQFF
TRBJ2-1 | TRBV7-2 | CASSLGERAYNEQFF
TRBJ1-1 | TRBV27 | CASSFNGGDTEAFF
TRBJ1-5 | TRBV10-3 | CAISAGDSNQPQHF
TRBJ2-7 | TRBV28 | CASRADRGRSYEQYF
TRBJ2-2 | TRBV20-1 | CSAARGLTNTGELFF
TRBJ2-3 | TRBV6-5 | CAGGKGDTQYF
TRBJ1-5 | TRBV7-9 | CASSLGGLGARQPQHF
TRBJ2-1 | TRBV15 | CATSRSRGRVAGGQKIEQFF